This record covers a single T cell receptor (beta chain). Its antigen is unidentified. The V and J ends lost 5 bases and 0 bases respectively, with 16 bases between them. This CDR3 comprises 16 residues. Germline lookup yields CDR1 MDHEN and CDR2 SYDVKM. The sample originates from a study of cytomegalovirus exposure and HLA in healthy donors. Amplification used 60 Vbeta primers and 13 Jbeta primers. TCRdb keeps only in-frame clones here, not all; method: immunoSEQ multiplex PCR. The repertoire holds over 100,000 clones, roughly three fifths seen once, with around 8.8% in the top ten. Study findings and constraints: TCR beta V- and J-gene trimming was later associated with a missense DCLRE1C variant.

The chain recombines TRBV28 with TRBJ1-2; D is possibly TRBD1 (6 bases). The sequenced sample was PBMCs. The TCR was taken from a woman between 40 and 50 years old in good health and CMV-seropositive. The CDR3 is CASSPSDRRSNYGYTF. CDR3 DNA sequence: TGTGCCAGCAGTCCCAGCGACAGGCGCTCTAACTATGGCTACACCTTC.